The clone carrying this T cell receptor beta chain turned up a few times. Antigen unknown. These data come from a study of response to subunit inactivated influenza vaccine. From germline, CDR1 is LGHNA and CDR2 YSLEER. V shed 4 bases and J shed 1 base, with 12 bases lying between them. The length of the CDR3 is 15 residues. The study, taken as a whole, reports: Each seasonal influenza vaccination, the authors suggested, recruits few new T cells.

TCRdb used MiXCR to reprocess the RT-PCR reads, holding one entry per CDR3 protein. Altogether 650,000 to 700,000 distinct CDR3 sequences are present, about 15% being singletons, with the ten largest covering around 10%. V usage is TRBV4-3 and J usage is TRBJ2-3; no reliable D call. The material was PBMCs from blood, obtained about 12 days after vaccination. The TCR comes from a man aged 50-60 years who received an inactivated influenza vaccine. CDR3 loop: CASSPLGPRTDTQYF. The CDR3 nucleotides are TGCGCCAGCAGCCCTCTTGGACCCCGCACAGATACGCAGTATTTT.